This TCR beta chain came from a study of T cell changes during pregnancy in multiple sclerosis (dated by TCRdb to the late 2010s). Concerning the study at large: The study looked at changes in the T cell repertoire across pregnancy in women with multiple sclerosis.

The junction carries 11 bases between V and J, which are trimmed by 4 bases and 4 bases respectively. Taken from the germline V gene (reference sequence), the CDR1 and CDR2 loops are MNHEY and SMNVEV. The CDR3 covers 14 residues, taking in both the cysteine and the phenylalanine. The entry retains the CDR3 DNA only, 42 bases that are in frame from base 1. Library method: the immunoSEQ multiplex PCR assay. TCRdb retrieved this table from immuneACCESS and kept in-frame rearrangements only. Not all clones are present; in checked studies, unresolved V genes account for under half, and no reason is known for the remainder. The sample table lists more than 100,000 clones, roughly 93% of them with a count of one. The ten largest clonotypes hold about 0.9% of the sample. Remarks on this clone: This receptor's antigen is unknown. Base qualities are not recorded, but no much larger clone differs from it by a single base.

The sequencing used peripheral blood, collected after pregnancy. The sequence is built from TRBV27 and TRBJ1-3, with a weak D call of TRBD1 (6 bases match). The sequence came from a female donor with multiple sclerosis, enrolled in a pregnancy study. The bases are TGTGCCAGCAGTTCAGGGGTAGGAGGAAACACCATATATTTT. Its coded protein is CASSSGVGGNTIYF.